These 3 T cell receptor beta chains were all obtained from the same sample, sequenced in a study of vaccination and CD4 T cells after COVID-19. For these TCRs, the target antigens are not known. Treatment described: roughly 10-day PBMC culture with coronavirus spike peptide pools or control peptides (ViraFEST assay). An Oncomine TCR Beta short-read assay was used to sequence the DNA from cultured CD4+ T cells. TCRdb independently ran MiXCR on the PCR reads; one entry per CDR3 protein. This sample has roughly 20,000 distinct CDR3 sequences, with 67% found just once. Material: CD4+ T cells from blood, cultured in vitro. These receptor sequences come from a human donor who had recovered from COVID-19.

The table lists this clonotype with a count of one. The rearrangement joins TRBV24-1 to TRBJ1-1, with no clear D. Germline CDR1 is KGHDR and CDR2 is SFDVKD. This CDR3 has 16 amino acids. Trimming took 3 bases from V and 5 from J, leaving 18 bases between them. The CDR3 loop reads CATSDARGGSRTEAFF. The DNA for the CDR3 is TGTGCCACCAGTGATGCCCGGGGAGGGTCTAGGACTGAAGCTTTCTTT.

The chain carries TRBV11-2 and TRBJ2-1; 7 bases are shared with TRBD2. V shed 4 bases and J 0 bases; nucleotides not matched to a gene: 18. The germline CDR1 and CDR2 sequences are SGHAT and FQNNGV. The CDR3 runs to 20 residues. For the CDR3, the DNA is TGTGCCAGCAGCTCTCGCCCCTCTAGCGGTAGTTGGGGCTCCTACAATGAGCAGTTCTTC. Residues: CASSSRPSSGSWGSYNEQFF.

The V and J genes are TRBV10-3 and TRBJ1-5; no firm D call. Germline V gene data show CDR1 as ENHRY and CDR2 as SYGVKD. The CDR3 sequence is 12 residues long. V was clipped by 5 bases and J by 9 bases, with 11 bases between them. CDR3 in DNA: TGTGCCATCAGTCCCGGCGAATCGCCCCAGCATTTT. It translates to CAISPGESPQHF.